The text below deals with one T cell receptor beta chain. The antigen is not known. These data come from a study of T-cell reconstitution after alpha-beta-depleted transplantation in children. Unique molecular identifiers were incorporated into the prepared TCRbeta library. TCRdb re-derived calls from the PCR reads in MiXCR, one entry per CDR3 protein. This table holds fewer than 700,000 distinct CDR3 sequences, roughly 24% found once. Whole-study results and caveats: Counts and diversity of T cells one year after transplant came mostly from newly produced T cells. The study reportedly traced alpha-beta T cells about two months after transplant to several hundred expanded graft clones.

This specimen consisted of PBMCs, mostly from graft donor cells, obtained 360 days after TCRalphabeta/CD19-depleted stem cell transplant. The origin of this receptor is a boy under three years old who had a stem cell transplant for acute myeloid leukemia, so the T cells may come from the graft donor.

The CDR3 spells CASSLRSDNEQFF. The CDR3 DNA reads TGTGCCAGCAGTTTAAGATCAGACAATGAGCAGTTCTTC. V is TRBV12-3 or TRBV12-4 and J is TRBJ2-1; D is unresolved. This CDR3 region has 13 residues. Trimming removed 2 bases from V and 5 bases from J, with 7 bases in between.